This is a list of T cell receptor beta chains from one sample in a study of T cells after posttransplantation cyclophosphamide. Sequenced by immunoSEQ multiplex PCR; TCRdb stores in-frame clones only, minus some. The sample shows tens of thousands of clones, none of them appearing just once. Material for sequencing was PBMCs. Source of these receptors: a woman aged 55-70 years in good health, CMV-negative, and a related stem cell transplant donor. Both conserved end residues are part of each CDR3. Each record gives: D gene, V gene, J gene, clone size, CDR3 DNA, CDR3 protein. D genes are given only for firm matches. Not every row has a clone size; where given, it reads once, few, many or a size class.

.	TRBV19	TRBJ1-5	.	TGTGCCAGTAGTATTTGGGGGGAGAGCAATCAGCCCCAGCATTTT	CASSIWGESNQPQHF
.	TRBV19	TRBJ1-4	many	TGTGCCAGTAGTATCCGTACCGGCGGTGCAACTAATGAAAAACTGTTTTTT	CASSIRTGGATNEKLFF
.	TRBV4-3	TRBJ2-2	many	TGCGCCAGCAGCCAAGATTCTGGCAGGGGAGGAACCGGGGAGCTGTTTTTT	CASSQDSGRGGTGELFF
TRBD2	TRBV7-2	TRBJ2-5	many	TGTGCCAGCAGCTTAAGCGGGGGGGCGGGTGAGACCCAGTACTTC	CASSLSGGAGETQYF
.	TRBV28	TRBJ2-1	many	TGTGCCAGCAGTATATATACTAGTCAGGATGAGCAGTTCTTC	CASSIYTSQDEQFF
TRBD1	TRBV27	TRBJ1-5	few	TGTGCCAGCAGTTTTATGACAGGGACTGGTCAGCCCCAGCATTTT	CASSFMTGTGQPQHF
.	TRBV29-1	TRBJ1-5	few	TGCAGCGTTAGGGTTACCGATAGCAATCAGCCCCAGCATTTT	CSVRVTDSNQPQHF
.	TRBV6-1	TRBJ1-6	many	TGTGCCAGCAAGGGGTCCTATAATTCACCCCTCCACTTT	CASKGSYNSPLHF
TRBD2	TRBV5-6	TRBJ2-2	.	TGTGCCAGCACCGCACTAGCGGGAGGGAACACCGGGGAGCTGTTTTTT	CASTALAGGNTGELFF
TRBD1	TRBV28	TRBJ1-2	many	TGTGCCAGCCGCCTGACCGGGACAGGGGGCACCTATGGCTACACCTTC	CASRLTGTGGTYGYTF
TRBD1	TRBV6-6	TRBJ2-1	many	TGTGCCAGCAACGACAGGGGTTACAATGAGCAGTTCTTC	CASNDRGYNEQFF
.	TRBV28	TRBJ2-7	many	TGTGCCAGCAGTTTACCGGGACTCCTGGGGGAGCAGTACTTC	CASSLPGLLGEQYF
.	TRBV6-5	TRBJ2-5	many	TGTGCCAGCAGCCAAAGGGGGTCCGCGCAAGAGACCCAGTACTTC	CASSQRGSAQETQYF
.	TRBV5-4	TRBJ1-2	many	TGTGCCAGCAGCCGGGGGGACCTAATTAACTATGGCTACACCTTC	CASSRGDLINYGYTF
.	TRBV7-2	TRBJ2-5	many	TGTGCCAGCTCCCTCGCTGCAGGGGAGACCCAGTACTTC	CASSLAAGETQYF
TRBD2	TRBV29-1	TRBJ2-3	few	TGCAGCGTTCGGACGGGGGGTAGGGACACAGATACGCAGTATTTT	CSVRTGGRDTDTQYF
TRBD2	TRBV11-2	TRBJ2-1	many	TGTGCCAGCAGCTTAGCGCTCCTAGCGGGTAACTCCTACAATGAGCAGTTCTTC	CASSLALLAGNSYNEQFF
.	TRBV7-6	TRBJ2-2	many	TGTGCCAGCAGTCTTCACACCGGGGAGCTGTTTTTT	CASSLHTGELFF
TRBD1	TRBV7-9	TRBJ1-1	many	TGTGCCAGCAGCATACAGGGGGCTGGGAACACTGAAGCTTTCTTT	CASSIQGAGNTEAFF
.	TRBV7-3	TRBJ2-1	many	TGTGCCAGCAGCTTAGGAAGGGGTCTAAGCAATGAGCAGTTCTTC	CASSLGRGLSNEQFF
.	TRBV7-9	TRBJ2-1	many	TGTGCCAGCAGCTTATCAGGGTCCCATGAGCAGTTCTTC	CASSLSGSHEQFF
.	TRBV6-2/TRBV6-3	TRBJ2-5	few	TGTGCCAGCAGTTACGGGGGGGCCGGTAAAGAGACCCAGTACTTC	CASSYGGAGKETQYF
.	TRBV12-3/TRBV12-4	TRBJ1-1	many	TGTGCCGTCTTCCTTGGGGGGAAGAACACTGAAGCTTTCTTT	CAVFLGGKNTEAFF
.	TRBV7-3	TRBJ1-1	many	TGTGCCAGCAGCTCTCAGGAGAACACTGAAGCTTTCTTT	CASSSQENTEAFF
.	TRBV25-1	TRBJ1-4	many	TGTGCCAGCAGTGAATTAAGAACAGGGTTTGAAAAACTGTTTTTT	CASSELRTGFEKLFF
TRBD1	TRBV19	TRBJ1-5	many	TGTGCCAGTAGTAAGGACAGGGGAAGGCCCCAGCATTTT	CASSKDRGRPQHF
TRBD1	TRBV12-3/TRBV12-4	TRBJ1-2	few	TGTGCCAGCAGTTTTTCGGGACAGGGAGGTGGCTACACCTTC	CASSFSGQGGGYTF
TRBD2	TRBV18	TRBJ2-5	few	TGTGCCAGCTCACCTCTAGCGGGAGCCCCGGGGGAGACCCAGTACTTC	CASSPLAGAPGETQYF
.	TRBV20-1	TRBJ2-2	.	TGCAGTGCCAAGGGTTACGGGGAGCTGTTTTTT	CSAKGYGELFF
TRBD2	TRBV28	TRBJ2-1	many	TGTGCCAGCAGTTTTTCCTGGACTAGCAGTGAGCAGTTCTTC	CASSFSWTSSEQFF
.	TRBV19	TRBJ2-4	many	TGTGCCAGTACCACAGAGGACAAAAACATTCAGTACTTC	CASTTEDKNIQYF
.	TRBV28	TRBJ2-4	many	TGTGCCAGCATTGGAATGAGGGCGACGATCAAAAACATTCAGTACTTC	CASIGMRATIKNIQYF
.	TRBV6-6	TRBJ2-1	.	TGTGCCAGCAGTTACTTAGCGACTAGCTCCTACAATGAGCAGTTCTTC	CASSYLATSSYNEQFF
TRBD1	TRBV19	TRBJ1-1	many	TGTGCCAGTAGCCTACAGGGGGCAGAGACTGAAGCTTTCTTT	CASSLQGAETEAFF
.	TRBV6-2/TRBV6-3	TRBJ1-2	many	TGTGCCAGCAGTTACTCGGACTCTAACGGCTACACCTTC	CASSYSDSNGYTF
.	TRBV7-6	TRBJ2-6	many	TGTGCCAGCAGCTTAGCCGCAGGCACGACTGGGGCCAACGTCCTGACTTTC	CASSLAAGTTGANVLTF
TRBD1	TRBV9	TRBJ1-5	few	TGTGCCAGCAGTCGGACAGGGGGCCAGCCCCAGCATTTT	CASSRTGGQPQHF
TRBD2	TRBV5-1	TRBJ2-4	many	TGCGCCAGCAGCGGGCGGGAGGTAACGGACATTCAGTACTTC	CASSGREVTDIQYF
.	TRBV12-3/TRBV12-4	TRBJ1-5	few	TGTGCCAGCAGTTATGACAACGTTCGTCAGCCCCAGCATTTT	CASSYDNVRQPQHF
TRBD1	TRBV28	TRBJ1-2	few	TGTGCCAGCAGTTTATGGGACAGGGATGGTGGCTACACCTTC	CASSLWDRDGGYTF
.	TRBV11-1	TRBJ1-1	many	TGTGCCAGCAGCTTTGTTAGTAGGGTGGGTGAAGCTTTCTTT	CASSFVSRVGEAFF
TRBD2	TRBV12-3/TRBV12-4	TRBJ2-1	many	TGTGCCAGCAGTTTCCCGGGACTAGCGGTGGGTATCAATGAGCAGTTCTTC	CASSFPGLAVGINEQFF
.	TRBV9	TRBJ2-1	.	TGTGCCAGCAGCGTTCAGGGGTTGGTCTACAATGAGCAGTTCTTC	CASSVQGLVYNEQFF
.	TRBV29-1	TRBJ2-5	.	TGCAGCGTTCAGTCAGGGGAAGAGACCCAGTACTTC	CSVQSGEETQYF
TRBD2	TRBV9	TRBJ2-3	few	TGTGCCAGCAGCGTAGAGGGTAGCGGGAGGGTCAAGTCAGATACGCAGTATTTT	CASSVEGSGRVKSDTQYF
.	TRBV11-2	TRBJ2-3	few	TGTGCCAGCAGCTTGTCTCAGAAGGCCCCAGATACGCAGTATTTT	CASSLSQKAPDTQYF
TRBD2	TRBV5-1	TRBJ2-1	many	TGCGCCAGCAGCTCCCCGGGACTAGCGGGAGAAGGCAATGAGCAGTTCTTC	CASSSPGLAGEGNEQFF